This T cell receptor beta chain appears in the sequencing data of a study of blood T cell repertoires in COVID-19. At the level of the study: The samples span acute and convalescent COVID-19 from the United States, Italy and Spain.

Germline CDR1 is SGHTA and CDR2 is FQGNSA. This CDR3 is 17 amino acids long. V lost 3 bases, J lost 0 bases, and 3 bases stayed unmatched. The data were produced by immunoSEQ multiplex PCR, yet TCRdb's version contains in-frame clones alone and is incomplete. The repertoire holds about 500,000 clones, with around nine tenths as singletons. The receptor was isolated from a woman in her forties or fifties with COVID-19, enrolled during active disease. The sequencing sample was made of peripheral blood. This chain uses TRBV7-2 with TRBJ2-6, with 9 nucleotides matching TRBD2. As DNA, the CDR3 is TGTGCCAGCAGCTTTCGACTAGCGGCCTCTGGGGCCAACGTCCTGACTTTC. Amino acids: CASSFRLAASGANVLTF.